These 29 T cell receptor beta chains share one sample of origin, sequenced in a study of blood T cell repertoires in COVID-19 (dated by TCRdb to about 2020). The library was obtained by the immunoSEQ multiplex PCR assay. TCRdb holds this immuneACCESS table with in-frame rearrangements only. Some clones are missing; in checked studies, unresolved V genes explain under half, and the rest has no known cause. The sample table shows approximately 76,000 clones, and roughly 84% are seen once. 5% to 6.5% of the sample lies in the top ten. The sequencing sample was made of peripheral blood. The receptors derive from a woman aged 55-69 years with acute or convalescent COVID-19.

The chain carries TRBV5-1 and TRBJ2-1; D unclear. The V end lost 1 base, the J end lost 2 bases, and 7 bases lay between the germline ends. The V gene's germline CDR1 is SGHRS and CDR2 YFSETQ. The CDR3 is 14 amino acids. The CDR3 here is CASSLQSAYNEQFF. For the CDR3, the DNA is TGCGCCAGCAGCTTGCAGTCCGCCTACAATGAGCAGTTCTTC.

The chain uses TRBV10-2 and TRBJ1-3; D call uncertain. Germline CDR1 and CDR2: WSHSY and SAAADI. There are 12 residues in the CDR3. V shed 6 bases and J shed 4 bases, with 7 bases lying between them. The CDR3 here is CASRSSGNTIYF. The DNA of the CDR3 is TGCGCCAGCAGGTCTTCCGGAAACACCATATATTTT.

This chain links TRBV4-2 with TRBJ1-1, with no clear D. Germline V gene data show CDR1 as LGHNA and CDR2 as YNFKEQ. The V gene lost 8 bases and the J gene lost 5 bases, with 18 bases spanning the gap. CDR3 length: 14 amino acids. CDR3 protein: CASRPDAGRTEAFF. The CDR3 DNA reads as TGTGCCAGCCGCCCTGACGCGGGGAGGACTGAAGCTTTCTTT.

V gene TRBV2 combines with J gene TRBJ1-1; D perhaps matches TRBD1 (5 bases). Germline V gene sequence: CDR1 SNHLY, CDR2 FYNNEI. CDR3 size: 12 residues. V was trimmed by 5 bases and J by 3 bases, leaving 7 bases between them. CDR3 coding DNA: TGTGCCAGCAGTATCAGGGACACTGAAGCTTTCTTT. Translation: CASSIRDTEAFF.

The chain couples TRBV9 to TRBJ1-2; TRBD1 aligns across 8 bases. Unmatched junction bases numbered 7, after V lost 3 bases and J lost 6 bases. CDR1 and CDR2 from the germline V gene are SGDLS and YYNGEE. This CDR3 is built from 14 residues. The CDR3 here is CASSGGQAAHGYTF. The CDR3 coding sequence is TGTGCCAGCAGCGGGGGACAGGCCGCCCATGGCTACACCTTC.

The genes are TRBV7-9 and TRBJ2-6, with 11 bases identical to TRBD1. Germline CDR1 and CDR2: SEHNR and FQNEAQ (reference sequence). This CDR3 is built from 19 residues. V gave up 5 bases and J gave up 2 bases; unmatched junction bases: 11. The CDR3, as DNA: TGTGCCAGCAGCCTCAATCCTGGGGACAGGGGGACTGGGGCCAACGTCCTGACTTTC. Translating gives CASSLNPGDRGTGANVLTF.

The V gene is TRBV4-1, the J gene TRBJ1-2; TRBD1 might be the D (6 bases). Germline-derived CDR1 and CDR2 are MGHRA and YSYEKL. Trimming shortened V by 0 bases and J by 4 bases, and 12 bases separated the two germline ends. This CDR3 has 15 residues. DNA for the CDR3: TGCGCCAGCAGCCAAGATCGACAGGACCGCTATGGCTACACCTTC. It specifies CASSQDRQDRYGYTF.

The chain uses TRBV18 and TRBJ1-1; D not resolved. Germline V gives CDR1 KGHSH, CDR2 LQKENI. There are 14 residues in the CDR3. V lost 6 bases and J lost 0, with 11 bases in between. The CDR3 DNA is TGTGCCAGCTCCCCGAGGGTTTTGAACACTGAAGCTTTCTTT. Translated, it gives CASSPRVLNTEAFF.

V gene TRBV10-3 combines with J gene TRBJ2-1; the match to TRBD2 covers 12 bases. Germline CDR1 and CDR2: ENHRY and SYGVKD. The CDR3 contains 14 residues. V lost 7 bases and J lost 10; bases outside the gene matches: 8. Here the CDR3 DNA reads TGTGCCATCAACCCTAGCGGGGGGGAAGGAGAGCAGTTCTTC. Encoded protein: CAINPSGGEGEQFF.

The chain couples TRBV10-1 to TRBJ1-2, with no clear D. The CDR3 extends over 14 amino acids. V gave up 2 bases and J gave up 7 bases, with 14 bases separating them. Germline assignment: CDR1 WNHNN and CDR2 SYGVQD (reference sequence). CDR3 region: CASSEGSEEGGYTF. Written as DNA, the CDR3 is TGCGCCAGCAGTGAGGGCAGCGAGGAGGGTGGCTACACCTTC.

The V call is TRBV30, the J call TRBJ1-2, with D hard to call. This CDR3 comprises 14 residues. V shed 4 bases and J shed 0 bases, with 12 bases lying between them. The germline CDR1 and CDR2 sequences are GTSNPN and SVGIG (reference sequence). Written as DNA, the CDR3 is TGTGCCTGGAAGGGCGGGGTGGCTAACTATGGCTACACCTTC. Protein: CAWKGGVANYGYTF.

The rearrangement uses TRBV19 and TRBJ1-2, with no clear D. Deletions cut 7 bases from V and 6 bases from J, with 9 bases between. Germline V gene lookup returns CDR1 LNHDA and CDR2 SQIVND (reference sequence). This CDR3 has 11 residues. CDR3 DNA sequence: TGTGCCAGTACCCAGCGGCATGGCTACACCTTC. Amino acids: CASTQRHGYTF.

The CDR3 here is CASSSGLPDTGELFF. DNA for the CDR3: TGTGCCAGCAGCTCGGGTCTCCCGGACACCGGGGAGCTGTTTTTT. J is TRBJ2-2 and V is TRBV7-3; D not certain. CDR1 is SGHTA, CDR2 FQGTGA, per germline. This CDR3 region has 15 residues. The germline V and J ends were trimmed by 4 bases and 3 bases, with 12 bases remaining between them.

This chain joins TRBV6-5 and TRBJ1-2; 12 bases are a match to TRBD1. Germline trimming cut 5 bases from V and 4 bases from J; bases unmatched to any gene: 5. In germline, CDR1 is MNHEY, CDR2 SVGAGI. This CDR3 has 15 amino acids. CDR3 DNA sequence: TGTGCCAGCAGTATAGGGACAGGGGGCGGCTATGGCTACACCTTC. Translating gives CASSIGTGGGYGYTF.

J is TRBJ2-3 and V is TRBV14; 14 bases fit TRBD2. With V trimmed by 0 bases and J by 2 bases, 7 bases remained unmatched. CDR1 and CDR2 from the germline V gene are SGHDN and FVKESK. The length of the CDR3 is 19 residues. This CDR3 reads CASSQDSGLAGGDTDTQYF. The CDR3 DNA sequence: TGTGCCAGCAGCCAAGATTCCGGACTAGCGGGGGGAGACACAGATACGCAGTATTTT.

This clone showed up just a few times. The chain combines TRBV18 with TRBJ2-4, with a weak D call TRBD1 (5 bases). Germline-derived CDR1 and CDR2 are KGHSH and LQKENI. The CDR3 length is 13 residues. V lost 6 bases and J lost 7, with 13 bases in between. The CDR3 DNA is TGTGCCAGCTCTCGAGCCTCAGGGAACATTCAGTACTTC. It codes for CASSRASGNIQYF.

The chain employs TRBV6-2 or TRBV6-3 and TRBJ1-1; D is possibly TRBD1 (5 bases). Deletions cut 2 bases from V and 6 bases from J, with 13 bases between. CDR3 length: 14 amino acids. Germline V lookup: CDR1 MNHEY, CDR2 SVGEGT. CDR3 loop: CASSYRGGDAEAFF. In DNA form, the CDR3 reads TGTGCCAGCAGTTACCGGGGAGGGGATGCTGAAGCTTTCTTT.

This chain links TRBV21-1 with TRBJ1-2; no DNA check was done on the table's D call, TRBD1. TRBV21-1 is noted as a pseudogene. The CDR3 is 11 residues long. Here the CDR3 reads CASRTAYGYTF. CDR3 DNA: TGTGCCAGCAGGACAGCCTATGGCTACACCTTC.

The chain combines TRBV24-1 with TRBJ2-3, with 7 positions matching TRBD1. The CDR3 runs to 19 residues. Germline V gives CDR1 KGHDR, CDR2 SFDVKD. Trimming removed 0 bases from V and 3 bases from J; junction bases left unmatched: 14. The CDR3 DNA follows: TGTGCCACCAGTGATTTGAGGGGACAGCTGCTCGGATGGACAGATACGCAGTATTTT. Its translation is CATSDLRGQLLGWTDTQYF.

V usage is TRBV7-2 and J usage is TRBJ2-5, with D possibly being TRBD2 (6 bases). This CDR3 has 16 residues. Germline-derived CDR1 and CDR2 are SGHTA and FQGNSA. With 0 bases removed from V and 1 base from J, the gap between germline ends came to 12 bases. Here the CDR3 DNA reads TGTGCCAGCAGCTTAGCCGGGGGAAGGGGCCAAGAGACCCAGTACTTC. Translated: CASSLAGGRGQETQYF.

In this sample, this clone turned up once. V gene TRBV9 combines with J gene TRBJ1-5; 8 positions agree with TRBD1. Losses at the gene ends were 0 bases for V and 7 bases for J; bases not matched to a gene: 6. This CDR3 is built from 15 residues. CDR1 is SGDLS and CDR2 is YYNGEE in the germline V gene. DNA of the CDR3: TGTGCCAGCAGCGTAGGGGGACAGGCAAGACAGCCCCAGCATTTT. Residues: CASSVGGQARQPQHF.

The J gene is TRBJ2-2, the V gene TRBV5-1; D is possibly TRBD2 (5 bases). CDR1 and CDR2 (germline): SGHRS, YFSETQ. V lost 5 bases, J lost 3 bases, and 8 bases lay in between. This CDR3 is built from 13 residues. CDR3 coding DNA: TGCGCCAGCAGAGAAGCGGACACCGGGGAGCTGTTTTTT. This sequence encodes CASREADTGELFF.

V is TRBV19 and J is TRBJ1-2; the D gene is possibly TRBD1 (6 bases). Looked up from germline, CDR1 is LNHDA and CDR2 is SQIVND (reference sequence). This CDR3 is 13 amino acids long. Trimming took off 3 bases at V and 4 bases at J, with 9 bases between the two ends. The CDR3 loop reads CASSIRGGYGYTF. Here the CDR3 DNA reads TGTGCCAGTAGTATCAGGGGTGGCTATGGCTACACCTTC.

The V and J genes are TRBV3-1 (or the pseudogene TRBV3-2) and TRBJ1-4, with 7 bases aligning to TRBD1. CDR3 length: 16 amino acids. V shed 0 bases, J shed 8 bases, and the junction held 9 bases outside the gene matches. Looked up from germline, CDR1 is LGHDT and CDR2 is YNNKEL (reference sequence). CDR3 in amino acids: CASSQDGAGGSEKLFF. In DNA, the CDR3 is TGTGCCAGCAGCCAAGATGGGGCAGGGGGATCGGAAAAACTGTTTTTT.

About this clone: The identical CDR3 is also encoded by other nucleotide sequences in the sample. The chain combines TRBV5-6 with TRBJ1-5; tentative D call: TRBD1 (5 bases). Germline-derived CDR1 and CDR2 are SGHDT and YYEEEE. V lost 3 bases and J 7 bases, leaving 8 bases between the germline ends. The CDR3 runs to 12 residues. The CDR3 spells CASSWGGQPQHF. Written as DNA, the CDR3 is TGTGCCAGCAGCTGGGGGGGACAGCCCCAGCATTTT.

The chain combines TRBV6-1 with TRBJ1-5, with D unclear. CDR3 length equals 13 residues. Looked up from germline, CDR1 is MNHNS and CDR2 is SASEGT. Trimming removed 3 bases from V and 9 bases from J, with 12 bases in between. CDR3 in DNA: TGTGCCAGCAGTGAGGGCACAGTGACGCCCCAGCATTTT. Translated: CASSEGTVTPQHF.

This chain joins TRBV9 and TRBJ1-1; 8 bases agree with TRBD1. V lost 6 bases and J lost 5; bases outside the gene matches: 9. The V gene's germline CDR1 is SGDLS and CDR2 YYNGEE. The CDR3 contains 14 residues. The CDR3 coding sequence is TGTGCCAGCACCTTAGGACAGGGTGAAACTGAAGCTTTCTTT. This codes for CASTLGQGETEAFF.

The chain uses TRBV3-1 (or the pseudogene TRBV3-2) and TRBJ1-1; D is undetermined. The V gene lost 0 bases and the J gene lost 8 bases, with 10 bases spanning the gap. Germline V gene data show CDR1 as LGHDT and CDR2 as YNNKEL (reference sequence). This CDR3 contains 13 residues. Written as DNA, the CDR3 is TGTGCCAGCAGCCAAGATGCGAGAAGCGAAGCTTTCTTT. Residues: CASSQDARSEAFF.

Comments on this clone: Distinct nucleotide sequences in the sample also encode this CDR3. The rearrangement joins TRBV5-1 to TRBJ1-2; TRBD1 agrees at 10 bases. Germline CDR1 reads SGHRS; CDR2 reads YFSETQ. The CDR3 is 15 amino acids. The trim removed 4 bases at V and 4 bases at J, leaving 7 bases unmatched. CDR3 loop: CASSPTGGDLYGYTF. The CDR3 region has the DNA TGCGCCAGCAGCCCGACAGGGGGCGACCTCTATGGCTACACCTTC.